The entry that follows covers one TCR beta chain sequence. The CDR3 length is 15 residues. V was trimmed by 3 bases and J by 2 bases, leaving 13 bases between them. Germline-derived CDR1 and CDR2 are LNHDA and SQIVND (reference sequence). The sample originates from a study of blood T cell repertoires in COVID-19. Repertoires were generated with immunoSEQ multiplex PCR, while TCRdb's copy carries only in-frame clones and drops some. The sample carries 350,000 to 500,000 clones, 70% to 90% recorded once. The study drew participants aged 18 to 89 years from about two dozen US areas. The source is a woman under 30 who had been exposed to COVID-19. Sequencing used PBMCs or T cells enriched from blood (not recorded which). This chain uses TRBV19 with TRBJ1-1, with D perhaps TRBD1 (6 bases). The CDR3 sequence is CASSILGTYNTEAFF. For the CDR3, the DNA is TGTGCCAGTAGTATTCTCGGGACATATAACACTGAAGCTTTCTTT.